These 20 T cell receptor beta chains were sequenced from one sample in a study of T cell responses to AZD1222 COVID-19 vaccine. This table comes from immunoSEQ multiplex PCR, and its TCRdb copy is limited to in-frame clones, with some not included. The sample holds about 120,000 clones, roughly 86% seen once. The specimen comprised peripheral blood, sampled 28 days after the second AZD1222 dose. Receptors were obtained from an adult who received the AZD1222 COVID-19 vaccine.

The V gene is TRBV27, the J gene TRBJ1-2, with TRBD1 matching over 8 bases. V lost 3 bases to trimming and J lost 8 bases; unmatched junction nucleotides: 8. The germline V gene has CDR1 MNHEY and CDR2 SMNVEV (reference sequence). This CDR3 region has 14 residues. The CDR3 DNA is TGTGCCAGCAGTTTCGGACAGGGAGGTTGGGGCTACACCTTC. It yields the protein CASSFGQGGWGYTF.

The chain is built from TRBV29-1 and TRBJ1-3; D may be TRBD1 (5 bases). V shed 6 bases and J shed 2 bases, with 11 bases lying between them. This CDR3 spans 13 amino acids. Germline loops: CDR1 SQVTM, CDR2 ANQGSEA. In DNA, the CDR3 is TGCAGCGTCGAAACAGGAGCTGGAAACACCATATATTTT. It is translated as CSVETGAGNTIYF.

CDR3 DNA sequence: TGCGCCAGCAGCTTGGCCGAGGGGTTGGAGAATTCACCCCTCCACTTT. Protein sequence: CASSLAEGLENSPLHF. This rearrangement joins TRBV5-1 to TRBJ1-6, with a tentative D call TRBD1 (5 bases). V dropped 0 bases and J dropped 7 bases, with 14 bases sitting between them. The germline CDR1 and CDR2 sequences are SGHRS and YFSETQ. The CDR3 contains 16 residues.

This clone occurred once. The chain couples TRBV27 to TRBJ1-2; D remains unclear. Trimming shortened V by 5 bases and J by 3 bases, and 13 bases separated the two germline ends. Germline-derived CDR1 and CDR2 are MNHEY and SMNVEV (reference sequence). The CDR3 has 14 amino acids. CDR3: CASSPGGEDYGYTF. The DNA of the CDR3 is TGTGCCAGCAGTCCCGGAGGCGAGGACTATGGCTACACCTTC.

J is TRBJ2-3 and V is TRBV4-1, with TRBD2 identical over 9 bases. CDR1 MGHRA and CDR2 YSYEKL come from the germline V gene. The CDR3 is made up of 19 amino acids. Unmatched junction bases numbered 12, after V lost 1 base and J lost 1 base. CDR3 nucleotide sequence: TGCGCCAGCAGCCAAGGCCCCTTAAGGGGCGGGGGGGGCACAGATACGCAGTATTTT. Protein product: CASSQGPLRGGGGTDTQYF.

In this sample, this clone turned up once. The chain couples TRBV4-1 to TRBJ2-7, with 9 bases matching TRBD1. The CDR3 consists of 13 residues. V gave up 2 bases and J gave up 5 bases; unmatched junction bases: 1. Germline V gene sequence: CDR1 MGHRA, CDR2 YSYEKL. The CDR3 region has the DNA TGCGCCAGCAGCCAATGGACAGGGGACGAGCAGTACTTC. This translates into CASSQWTGDEQYF.

V usage is TRBV11-2 and J usage is TRBJ2-3; either TRBD1 or TRBD2 may fit D (6 bases each). The CDR3 runs to 17 residues. The V end lost 2 bases, the J end lost 0 bases, and 15 bases lay between the germline ends. Germline V gene lookup returns CDR1 SGHAT and CDR2 FQNNGV. CDR3 residues: CASSLFGGTPSTDTQYF. CDR3 coding DNA: TGTGCCAGCAGCTTATTTGGCGGGACACCTAGCACAGATACGCAGTATTTT.

This clone has a handful of counts. The chain recombines TRBV18 with TRBJ1-5; D call uncertain. This CDR3 is 13 amino acids long. Trimming removed 1 base at V and 3 bases at J, with 4 bases between. Germline loops: CDR1 KGHSH, CDR2 LQKENI. The CDR3, as DNA: TGTGCCAGCTCACCACTTATCAATCAGCCCCAGCATTTT. Translating gives CASSPLINQPQHF. Full variable domain (missing parts from reference TRBV18 and TRBJ1-5): NAGVMQNPRHLVRRRGQEARLRCSPMKGHSHVYWYRQLPEEGLKFMVYLQKENIIDESGMPKERFSAEFPKEGPSILRIQQVVRGDSAAYFCASSPLINQPQHFGDGTRLSIL.

The V call is TRBV7-8, the J call TRBJ1-6, with 7 bases that match TRBD1. V was pared by 0 bases and J by 8 bases, with 4 bases of the junction left unmatched. CDR1 SGHVS and CDR2 FQNEAQ come from the germline V gene. There are 15 residues in the CDR3. This CDR3 is CASSLAGGKHSPLHF. The CDR3 nucleotides are TGTGCCAGCAGCTTAGCAGGGGGCAAACATTCACCCCTCCACTTT.

The chain recombines TRBV4-3 with TRBJ2-6, with no clear D. The V end lost 1 base, the J end lost 4 bases, and 8 bases lay between the germline ends. The CDR3 extends over 15 amino acids. Germline CDR1 reads LGHNA; CDR2 reads YSLEER. The CDR3 protein is CASSQVEAGANVLTF. In DNA form, the CDR3 reads TGCGCCAGCAGCCAAGTGGAAGCCGGGGCCAACGTCCTGACTTTC.

Many counts were recorded for this clone. This CDR3 reads CAWSVLVWDPEGTEAFF. The CDR3 bases are TGTGCCTGGAGTGTACTCGTCTGGGACCCCGAGGGCACTGAAGCTTTCTTT. V is TRBV30 and J is TRBJ1-1; D is perhaps TRBD1 (5 bases). Trimming stripped 0 bases from V and 4 bases from J, with 21 bases between. CDR1 GTSNPN and CDR2 SVGIG come from the germline V gene (reference sequence). This CDR3 is built from 17 residues.

The rearrangement links TRBV4-3 to TRBJ2-3; no reliable D call. The CDR3 covers 14 residues. CDR1 LGHNA and CDR2 YSLEER come from the germline V gene. The V end lost 1 base, the J end lost 3 bases, and 8 bases lay between the germline ends. The CDR3 region is CASSQGARTDTQYF. DNA of the CDR3: TGCGCCAGCAGCCAAGGGGCAAGAACAGATACGCAGTATTTT.

This clone was observed once. The V call is TRBV7-9, the J call TRBJ1-3; no clear D. The CDR3 extends over 15 amino acids. V was shortened by 5 bases and J by 6 bases, with 17 bases between the two germline ends. The germline gives CDR1 SEHNR, CDR2 FQNEAQ (reference sequence). The CDR3 sequence: CASSPPPGLANTIYF. The DNA for the CDR3 is TGTGCCAGCAGCCCCCCTCCGGGGTTAGCAAACACCATATATTTT.

The rearrangement joins TRBV28 to TRBJ1-2, with a weak D call TRBD1 (6 bases). The CDR3 totals 13 residues. Germline CDR1 reads MDHEN; CDR2 reads SYDVKM. V was shortened by 5 bases and J by 8 bases, with 15 bases between the two germline ends. The CDR3 sequence: CASSRTQGRGYTF. The CDR3 nucleotides are TGTGCCAGCAGTAGGACACAGGGTCGGGGCTACACCTTC.

The chain links TRBV30 to TRBJ1-3; tentatively, D is TRBD1 (6 bases). Germline values: CDR1 GTSNPN, CDR2 SVGIG (reference sequence). The CDR3 runs to 14 residues. Deletions cut 3 bases from V and 2 bases from J, with 11 bases between. CDR3 DNA sequence: TGTGCCTGGAGCGGGACACCTCCTGGAAACACCATATATTTT. It specifies CAWSGTPPGNTIYF. Complete variable domain (other parts from reference TRBV30 and TRBJ1-3): SQTIHQWPATLVQPVGSPLSLECTVEGTSNPNLYWYRQAAGRGLQLLFYSVGIGQISSEVPQNLSASRPQDRQFILSSKKLLLSDSGFYLCAWSGTPPGNTIYFGEGSWLTVV.

The chain carries TRBV19 and TRBJ2-1; maybe TRBD1 (6 bases). V gave up 6 bases and J gave up 6 bases, with 15 bases separating them. Per germline, CDR1 LNHDA and CDR2 SQIVND (reference sequence). The CDR3 is made up of 14 amino acids. As DNA, the CDR3 is TGTGCCAGTAGCACCCTAGGGGGTGGCAATGAGCAGTTCTTC. This sequence encodes CASSTLGGGNEQFF.

The CDR3 loop is CASSLAAPLKPVDYGYTF. Here the CDR3 DNA reads TGTGCCAGCAGCTTAGCGGCCCCCCTTAAACCGGTCGACTATGGCTACACCTTC. This sequence joins TRBV7-9 and TRBJ1-2; D not resolved. Trimming removed 0 bases from V and 3 bases from J, with 20 bases in between. This CDR3 contains 18 residues. The germline CDR1 and CDR2 sequences are SEHNR and FQNEAQ (reference sequence).

The genes are TRBV7-9 and TRBJ1-4, with 7 bases aligning to TRBD1. CDR1 and CDR2 (germline): SEHNR, FQNEAQ (reference sequence). The V and J ends lost 3 bases and 3 bases, in that order; junction bases with no gene match: 7. The CDR3 covers 16 residues. CDR3 region: CASSFGTAVSNEKLFF. CDR3 nucleotide sequence: TGTGCCAGCAGCTTTGGGACAGCCGTTTCTAATGAAAAACTGTTTTTT.

This clone has only one observation. CDR3: CASTMTLGTEAFF. Written as DNA, the CDR3 is TGTGCCAGCACTATGACGTTGGGCACTGAAGCTTTCTTT. The chain joins TRBV6-5 to TRBJ1-1, with D uncertain. This CDR3 has 13 residues. The germline V and J ends were trimmed by 7 bases and 4 bases, with 13 bases remaining between them. Germline assignment: CDR1 MNHEY and CDR2 SVGAGI.

The J gene is TRBJ2-2, the V gene TRBV19; 12 nucleotides align to TRBD1. With 7 bases clipped from V and 1 base from J, the junction kept 4 bases outside the gene matches. This CDR3 contains 16 residues. Germline V lookup: CDR1 LNHDA, CDR2 SQIVND (reference sequence). CDR3 DNA: TGTGCCAGTATAGGGACAGGGGGCAGGAACACCGGGGAGCTGTTTTTT. Translated: CASIGTGGRNTGELFF. The full variable domain, completed using reference TRBV19 and TRBJ2-2, is DGGITQSPKYLFRKEGQNVTLSCEQNLNHDAMYWYRQDPGQGLRLIYYSQIVNDFQKGDIAEGYSVSREKKESFPLTVTSAQKNPTAFYLCASIGTGGRNTGELFFGEGSRLTVL.